This paragraph covers one TCR beta chain sequence. Its binding antigen is unknown. Base qualities are missing; no much larger clone stands one base away. In total, 666 healthy bone marrow donors made up the cohort. At the time of sampling, every cohort member was nominally healthy, though immune exposures that went unrecorded were likely present. The donor was CMV seronegative and was included in the group of around 320 seronegative cohort members. A peripheral blood sample was collected from each donor, and TCR beta sequencing was performed on peripheral blood mononuclear cells. The Qiagen DNeasy Blood Extraction Kit was used to extract genomic DNA from the blood cell samples. The data stem from a study of cytomegalovirus exposure and HLA in healthy donors (dated by TCRdb to between 2016 and 2019). As for the study more broadly: An earlier analysis of some 600 of the donors reported about 260 Gb of sequence data and some 110 million unique TCR beta sequences obtained from about 170 million T cells. Class I and class II HLA loci were covered by the typing at four-digit resolution. Because of strong linkage in the cohort, 4 to 6 DR-DQ haplotypes were treated as single units for association and clustering. In the later analysis, no new phenotypic data were used to find candidate immune exposures; instead, reliance was placed on TCR beta sequences and their occurrence across donors. Typing coverage varied by locus: roughly 620-640 donors for A, B, C, DRB1 and DQB1; roughly 500 for DQA1; some 610 for DPA1; approximately 450 for DPB1. To predict cytomegalovirus infection status, the study brought together high-throughput TCR immunosequencing, statistical association of individual TCRs with disease status, and machine learning. An early release covering 500 to 750 HLA-typed donors comprised approximately 300 gigabases of sequencing data and around 80 million unique TCR sequences. The genetic ancestry cluster associated with self-reported Caucasian donors included about 81% of the approximately 410 genotyped donors. A later genetic analysis took genome-wide SNP genotypes for about 65% of the 666 donors and used that subset as a discovery cohort. A later analysis re-analyzed previously published TCR beta repertoires from 500 to 700 donors and added high-resolution HLA genotyping to study TCR occurrence patterns. The study aimed to test whether signatures of past pathogen exposure could be identified by cataloging public T cell receptors. The T cell repertoires of some 700 subjects were profiled by immunosequencing and related to cytomegalovirus serostatus. Besides the first cohort of about 730 subjects, a separate validation cohort made up of about 120 different subjects was used. On average, about 240,000 unique TCR beta nucleotide sequences were sequenced per donor among 398 genotyped donors of the cohort, with about 17% of those sequences being non-productive. Every discovery cohort repertoire had been produced on one sequencing platform. An earlier analysis of roughly 600 of the donors used high-throughput TCR beta sequencing to judge whether each TCR beta V gene segment behaved as functional or pseudogenic. Donor age, sex, ethnicity and CMV serostatus were compiled alongside the repertoire data.

Paper-wide results and their limitations: Because counts were too low, approximately 15 rarely observed V segments, including chromosome 9 orphons, were excluded from the earlier analysis of some 590 of the donors. CMV serostatus was the only immune exposure information available for the cohort. A later analysis found that TCR association rates varied across HLA loci, with DRB1 alleles showing the most associated TCRs and HLA-C alleles the fewest. Correlated functional status among segregating V segments might be attributable to linkage disequilibrium, but an unknown experimental factor could not be ruled out. Most TCR sequences were observed very rarely across donors, whereas some public TCRs were present in many individuals. When HLA alleles, especially DR and DQ, strongly co-occurred, TCR associations were difficult to assign to individual alleles. Compared with the roughly 670-donor mean, donors in an Asian-associated ancestry cluster had fewer N-insertions in productive TCRs, according to a later genetic analysis. Because HLA typing was missing for some donors at each locus, association tests included only the typed subset. A cluster of highly shared sequence variants was judged likely to represent a technical artifact of the sequencing pipeline. In a later analysis, HLA-associated TCR beta chains were found to be more clonally expanded and to have lower generation probabilities than equally common non-associated chains. According to a later analysis, most CMV-associated TCR beta chains appeared to be HLA-restricted, and the HLA associations seemed to be driven largely by CMV exposure. The authors suggested that the approach could potentially be extended to other disease states and immunological phenotypes. Some IMGT-functional V segments, including TRBV6-2 and TRBV6-3, could not be distinguished by the 87-base-pair reads and were therefore excluded. In an earlier analysis of approximately 590 of the donors, most TCR beta V segments appeared in productive rearrangements about 90% or about 30% of the time, broadly matching IMGT annotations. In a later analysis, 15,000 to 20,000 TCR beta sequences were associated with specific HLA alleles at a false discovery rate of 0.05. A further reported finding was that TCR beta sequences accurately predicted the HLA-A and HLA-B alleles for most subjects in the first cohort. A few of the identified cytomegalovirus-associated TCR beta chains were confirmed in vitro to be specific for cytomegalovirus antigens. In this cohort, only TCR beta chains were sequenced, and detectable features were limited by the absence of alpha or paired-chain data. In the study, approximately 150 TCR beta chains were listed as associated with cytomegalovirus. According to a later analysis, parvovirus B19, influenza, CMV and Epstein-Barr virus appeared linked to several top co-occurrence clusters. The presence/absence analyses assumed that sequencing depth was roughly uniform across donors, and that assumption may not be true. An association between a missense DCLRE1C variant and V-gene and J-gene trimming of TCR beta chains was found in a later genetic analysis and replicated in an independent cohort. Cytomegalovirus status was reported to be diagnosed by the classifier with high specificity and sensitivity in both the original and validation cohorts.

The protocol used for the library was the immunoSEQ multiplex PCR assay. For the multiplex PCR, a mixture combining 60 forward primers for TCR Vbeta segments and 13 reverse primers for TCR Jbeta segments was used. A multiplex PCR assay on genomic DNA amplified the CDR3 region of rearranged TCR beta genes. On the Illumina HiSeq System, the amplified TCR beta libraries were sequenced as 87-base-pair reads. Concerning the study's data processing: Across the 600 to 700 repertoires, a later analysis counted around 80 million unique TCR beta chains, roughly 11 million of which were shared by at least two donors. Raw reads were error-corrected and collapsed into unique sequences with a nearest-neighbor algorithm that merged closely related sequences to remove PCR and sequencing errors. To assign V, D and J gene segments, CDR3 sequences were aligned to IMGT reference sequences. For a sequence to be retained, a match of at least six nucleotides to both a V gene segment and a J gene segment was required. Rearrangements were classified as productive when the CDR3 lacked stop codons and remained in frame with V and J, and all other rearrangements were classified as non-productive. CDR3 was defined according to IMGT convention as the region running from the second conserved V-encoded cysteine to the conserved J-encoded phenylalanine. In an earlier analysis of around 600 of the donors, sequences lacking an unambiguous match to a single V gene segment were excluded. In an earlier analysis of around 590 of the donors, a V segment was called functional when productive rearrangements were above 56.7%, and segregating when the standard deviation between donors exceeded 5%. A statistical classification framework was developed to diagnose cytomegalovirus status using the catalog of TCR beta chain sequences. V and J gene assignment, in a later analysis, came from comparing TCR nucleotide sequences with IMGT/GENE-DB human TR gene sequences. A later analysis assigned CDR3 sequences and most-parsimonious VDJ recombination scenarios with the TCRdist pipeline. In a later analysis, each TCR beta chain was defined by its CDR3 amino acid sequence together with its V-gene family, and reads without a unique V-gene family were excluded. In a later analysis, 500 to 650 highly shared, low-generation-probability nucleotide sequences were removed to address suspected cross-contamination and a sequencing artifact. For each public chain, a later analysis derived a clonal expansion index from normalized ranks of inferred template counts within each repertoire. In a later analysis, generation probabilities were computed using a VDJ recombination model fitted to out-of-frame rearrangements, and the results were checked against IGoR. In a later analysis, TCR-TCR, TCR-HLA and TCR-CMV co-occurrence was scored with hypergeometric tests, and a repertoire-size bias correction was applied to TCR pairs. A later analysis estimated false discovery rates by permuting HLA or CMV assignments 20 times. In a later analysis, co-occurring TCRs were grouped using DBSCAN, with TCRdist sequence similarity added in when clustering inside HLA-allele-positive subsets. Repertoires with fewer than 30,000 or more than 120,000 public chains were left out of co-occurrence clustering, as were about 5 repertoires with anomalous nucleotide sharing. Imported from immuneACCESS, the table was reduced by TCRdb to in-frame sequences with V and J called. These copies leave out some clones; in studies compared against another copy, an unresolved V gene accounts for under half, and the cause of the remainder is not known. The V and J calls and clone size come from that table; D and trimming were worked out from the DNA. The sample contains under 200,000 clones, more than 75% of them found a single time. Jointly, the top ten make up around 0.75% of the sample.

Germline trimming: 3 bases from V, 7 bases from J; junction bases outside gene matches: 12. The CDR3 sequence holds 17 residues, the cysteine and phenylalanine included. Only CDR3 DNA is held: 51 bases, read in frame from base 1. According to the germline V gene (reference sequence), CDR1 reads LNHDA and CDR2 reads SQIVND. This receptor chain uses TRBV19 and TRBJ2-1, and TRBD2 aligns with 10 junction nucleotides. Sequencing input: PBMCs. The sequence was obtained from a woman aged 18-29 years in good health and CMV-seronegative. The DNA sequence is TGTGCCAGTAGTATCCGACAGAGGGGTAGCGGGAGGAATGAGCAGTTCTTC. It codes for CASSIRQRGSGRNEQFF.